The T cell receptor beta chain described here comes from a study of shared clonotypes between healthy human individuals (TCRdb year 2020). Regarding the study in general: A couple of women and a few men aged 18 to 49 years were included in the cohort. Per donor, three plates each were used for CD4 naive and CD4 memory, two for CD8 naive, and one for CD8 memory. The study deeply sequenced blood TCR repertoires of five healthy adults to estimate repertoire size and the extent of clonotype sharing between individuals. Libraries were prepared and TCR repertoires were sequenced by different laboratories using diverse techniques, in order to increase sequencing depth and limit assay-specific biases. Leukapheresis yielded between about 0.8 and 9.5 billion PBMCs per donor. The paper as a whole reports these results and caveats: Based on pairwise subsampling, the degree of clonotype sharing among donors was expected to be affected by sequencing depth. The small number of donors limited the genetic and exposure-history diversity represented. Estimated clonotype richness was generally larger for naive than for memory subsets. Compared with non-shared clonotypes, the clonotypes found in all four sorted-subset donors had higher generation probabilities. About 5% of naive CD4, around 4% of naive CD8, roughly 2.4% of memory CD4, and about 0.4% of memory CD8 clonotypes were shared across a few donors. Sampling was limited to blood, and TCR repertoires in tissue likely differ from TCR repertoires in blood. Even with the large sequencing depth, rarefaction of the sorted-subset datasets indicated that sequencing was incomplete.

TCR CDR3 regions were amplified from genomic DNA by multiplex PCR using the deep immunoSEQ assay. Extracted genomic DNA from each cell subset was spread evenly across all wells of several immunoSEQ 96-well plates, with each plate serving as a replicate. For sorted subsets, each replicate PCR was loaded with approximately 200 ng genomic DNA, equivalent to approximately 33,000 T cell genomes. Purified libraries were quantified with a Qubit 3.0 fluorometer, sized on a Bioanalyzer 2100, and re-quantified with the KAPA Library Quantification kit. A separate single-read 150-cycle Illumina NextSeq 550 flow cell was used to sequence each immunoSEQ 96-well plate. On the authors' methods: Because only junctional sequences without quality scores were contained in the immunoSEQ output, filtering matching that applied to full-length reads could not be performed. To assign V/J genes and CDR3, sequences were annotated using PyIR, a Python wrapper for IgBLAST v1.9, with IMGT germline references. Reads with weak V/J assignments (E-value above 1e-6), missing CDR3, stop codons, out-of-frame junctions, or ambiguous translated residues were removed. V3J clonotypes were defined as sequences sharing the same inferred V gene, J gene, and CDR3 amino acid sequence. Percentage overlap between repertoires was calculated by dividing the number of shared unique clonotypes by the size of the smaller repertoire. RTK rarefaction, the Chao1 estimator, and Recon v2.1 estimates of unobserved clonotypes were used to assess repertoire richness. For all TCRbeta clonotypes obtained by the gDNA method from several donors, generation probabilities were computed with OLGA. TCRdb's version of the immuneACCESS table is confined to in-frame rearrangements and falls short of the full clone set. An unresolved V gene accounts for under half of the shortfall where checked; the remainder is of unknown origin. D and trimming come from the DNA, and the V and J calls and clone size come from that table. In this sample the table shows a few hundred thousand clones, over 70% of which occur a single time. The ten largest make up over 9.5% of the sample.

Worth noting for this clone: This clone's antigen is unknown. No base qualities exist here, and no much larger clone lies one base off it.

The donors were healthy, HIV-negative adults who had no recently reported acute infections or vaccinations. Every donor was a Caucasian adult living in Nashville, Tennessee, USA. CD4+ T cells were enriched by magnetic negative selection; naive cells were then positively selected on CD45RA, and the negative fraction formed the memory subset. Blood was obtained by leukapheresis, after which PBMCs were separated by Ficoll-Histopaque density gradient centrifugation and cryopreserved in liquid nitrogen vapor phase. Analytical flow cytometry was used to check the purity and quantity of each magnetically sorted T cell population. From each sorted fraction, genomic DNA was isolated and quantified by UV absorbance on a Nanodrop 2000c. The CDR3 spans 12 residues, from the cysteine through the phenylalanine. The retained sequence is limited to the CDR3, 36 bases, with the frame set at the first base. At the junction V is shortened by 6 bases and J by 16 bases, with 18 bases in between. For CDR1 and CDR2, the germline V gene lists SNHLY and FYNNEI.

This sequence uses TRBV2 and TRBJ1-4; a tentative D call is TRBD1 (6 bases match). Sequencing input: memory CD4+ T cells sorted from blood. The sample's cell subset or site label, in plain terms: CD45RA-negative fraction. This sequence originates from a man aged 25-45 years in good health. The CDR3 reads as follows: CASSPLQGREFF. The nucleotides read TGTGCCAGCAGCCCCTTACAGGGTAGGGAGTTTTTT.